Below, 21 T cell receptor beta chains from the same sample are listed, as sequenced in a study of T cell responses to AZD1222 COVID-19 vaccine. Data came from immunoSEQ multiplex PCR; TCRdb stores just in-frame clones and leaves some out. The sample includes about 84,000 clones, around nine tenths of them seen just once. Sample: peripheral blood, taken 28 days after the second AZD1222 dose. These receptor sequences come from an adult who received the AZD1222 COVID-19 vaccine.

CDR3 region: CASSLGLELAGPGQYF. In DNA, the CDR3 is TGTGCCAGCAGCTTAGGGTTAGAACTAGCGGGCCCAGGGCAGTACTTC. The genes are TRBV7-2 and TRBJ2-7; TRBD2 aligns across 9 bases. Germline values: CDR1 SGHTA, CDR2 FQGNSA. The CDR3 runs 16 residues. The J segment lost 9 bases and the V segment lost 1 base, leaving 13 bases of the junction unmatched.

J is TRBJ2-7 and V is TRBV14, with 7 bases aligning to TRBD2. The germline gives CDR1 SGHDN, CDR2 FVKESK. V trimming: 4 bases; J trimming: 6 bases; junction bases outside the gene matches: 6. The CDR3 sequence is 13 residues long. CDR3 in amino acids: CASSPTPGGEQYF. The CDR3 DNA is TGTGCCAGCAGCCCGACCCCGGGAGGCGAGCAGTACTTC.

The chain uses TRBV7-2 and TRBJ2-7; 9 bases fit TRBD2. V was pared by 5 bases and J by 6 bases, with 8 bases of the junction left unmatched. This CDR3 contains 14 residues. In germline, CDR1 is SGHTA, CDR2 FQGNSA. The CDR3 DNA is TGTGCCAGCAGCCCGCTTCTAGCGGGGCGCGAGCAGTACTTC. Translation gives CASSPLLAGREQYF.

This chain connects TRBV7-8 to TRBJ1-2, with a possible D match to TRBD1 (6 bases). Germline-derived CDR1 and CDR2 are SGHVS and FQNEAQ. The CDR3 totals 14 residues. Trimming stripped 1 base from V and 2 bases from J, with 8 bases between. CDR3 DNA sequence: TGTGCCAGCAGCTTAGAGAGGGGGAACTATGGCTACACCTTC. Protein: CASSLERGNYGYTF.

This clone was recorded once. CDR3 nucleotide sequence: TGCGCCAGCAGCTTGGATATGGAGACCCAGTACTTC. Encoded protein: CASSLDMETQYF. The chain combines TRBV5-1 with TRBJ2-5; D remains ambiguous. The germline V and J ends were trimmed by 0 bases and 5 bases, with 5 bases remaining between them. The CDR3 sequence is 12 residues long. Germline CDR1 and CDR2: SGHRS and YFSETQ.

V usage is TRBV7-6 and J usage is TRBJ1-1, with D unclear. Trimming took off 8 bases at V and 7 bases at J, with 11 bases between the two ends. CDR1 and CDR2 (germline): SGHVS, FNYEAQ. The CDR3 sequence is 11 residues long. The chain's CDR3 is CASSERGEAFF. CDR3 nucleotide sequence: TGTGCCAGCTCCGAACGGGGTGAAGCTTTCTTT.

This rearrangement joins TRBV9 to TRBJ2-7; TRBD1 is a possible D gene (5 bases). Germline CDR1 SGDLS, CDR2 YYNGEE. Trimming took 2 bases from V and 0 from J, leaving 21 bases between them. This CDR3 has 18 residues. The DNA for the CDR3 is TGTGCCAGCAGCGTGAGCTTCCTTCGTGGGGCCTACTCCTACGAGCAGTACTTC. Residues: CASSVSFLRGAYSYEQYF.

This sequence joins TRBV21-1 and TRBJ2-7; TRBD2, as called in the table, went unchecked against the DNA. TRBV21-1 counts as a pseudogene. CDR3 length: 15 amino acids. The CDR3 reads CASSKLIKSSYEQYF. CDR3 DNA: TGTGCCAGCAGCAAACTAATCAAGTCGTCCTACGAGCAGTACTTC.

This rearrangement joins TRBV4-1 to TRBJ2-3; a possible D gene is TRBD1 (6 bases). Germline loops: CDR1 MGHRA, CDR2 YSYEKL. The CDR3 spans 15 residues. With 5 bases removed from V and 2 bases from J, the gap between germline ends came to 14 bases. CDR3 sequence (DNA): TGCGCCAGCAGCATACAGGGAAGGGTCACAGATACGCAGTATTTT. Its translation is CASSIQGRVTDTQYF.

The chain carries TRBV30 and TRBJ2-7; D unclear. Deletions cut 0 bases from V and 0 bases from J, with 6 bases between. Germline CDR1 is GTSNPN and CDR2 is SVGIG (reference sequence). The CDR3 extends over 13 amino acids. CDR3 nucleotide sequence: TGTGCCTGGAGTGTACCGTCCTCCTACGAGCAGTACTTC. Translated: CAWSVPSSYEQYF.

The count of this clone is one. The J gene is TRBJ1-5, the V gene TRBV7-2, with D perhaps matching TRBD1 (5 bases). This CDR3 region has 17 residues. From germline, CDR1 is SGHTA and CDR2 FQGNSA. Trimming removed 1 base from V and 0 bases from J, with 13 bases in between. DNA of the CDR3: TGTGCCAGCAGCTTAGTAGGAGGGACCTATAGCAATCAGCCCCAGCATTTT. Protein sequence: CASSLVGGTYSNQPQHF.

The chain joins TRBV9 to TRBJ1-2, with unresolved D. V gave up 0 bases and J gave up 8 bases, with 17 bases separating them. The CDR3 spans 15 residues. Germline CDR1 and CDR2: SGDLS and YYNGEE. The CDR3 nucleotides are TGTGCCAGCAGCGTAGCTCCTCTCGACTACCGGGGCTACACCTTC. Protein: CASSVAPLDYRGYTF.

V usage is TRBV5-1 and J usage is TRBJ2-7; no reliable D call. Trimming removed 2 bases from V and 5 bases from J, with 14 bases in between. The CDR3 consists of 14 residues. From germline, CDR1 is SGHRS and CDR2 YFSETQ. DNA of the CDR3: TGCGCCAGCAGCTTCGACTGGGCGAACGACGAGCAGTACTTC. Translating it yields CASSFDWANDEQYF.

V is TRBV6-8 and J is TRBJ2-5, with D possibly being TRBD2 (5 bases). The CDR3 covers 14 residues. V was shortened by 5 bases and J by 2 bases, with 12 bases between the two germline ends. The germline V gene has CDR1 MNHGY and CDR2 SAAAGT. The CDR3 is CASSSWTAQETQYF. As DNA, the CDR3 is TGTGCCAGCAGTAGTTGGACTGCTCAAGAGACCCAGTACTTC.

The chain has TRBV9 and TRBJ1-5, with a possible D match to TRBD1 (5 bases). Looked up from germline, CDR1 is SGDLS and CDR2 is YYNGEE. The CDR3 is made up of 15 amino acids. V lost 4 bases, J lost 5 bases, and 16 bases lay in between. The CDR3 region is CASSPRDSQDQPQHF. The CDR3 bases are TGTGCCAGCAGCCCTCGGGACTCTCAGGATCAGCCCCAGCATTTT.

The V call is TRBV10-3, the J call TRBJ2-7, with 9 bases aligning to TRBD1. Germline CDR1 reads ENHRY; CDR2 reads SYGVKD. CDR3 length: 12 amino acids. Unmatched junction bases numbered 5, after V lost 8 bases and J lost 6 bases. CDR3 DNA: TGTGCCATCGGGACAGGGCCCTCCGAGCAGTACTTC. It yields the protein CAIGTGPSEQYF.

The sample holds one count of this clone. The chain has TRBV4-2 and TRBJ1-5; D ambiguous. Germline lookup yields CDR1 LGHNA and CDR2 YNFKEQ. The CDR3 extends over 17 amino acids. Trimming left V 0 bases short and J 2 bases short, with 14 bases between. CDR3 DNA: TGTGCCAGCAGCCAAGACTCGTCGACCCGGGGCAATCAGCCCCAGCATTTT. This codes for CASSQDSSTRGNQPQHF.

This chain connects TRBV6-6 to TRBJ2-3; 8 bases are a match to TRBD2. The germline V gene has CDR1 MNHNY and CDR2 SVGAGI (reference sequence). The CDR3 runs to 16 residues. With 4 bases clipped from V and 5 bases from J, the junction kept 11 bases outside the gene matches. The CDR3 spells CASSSEGSGGGDTQYF. The DNA for the CDR3 is TGTGCCAGCAGTTCCGAGGGCAGCGGGGGAGGAGATACGCAGTATTTT.

The chain combines TRBV6-5 with TRBJ1-5; 7 nucleotides match TRBD1. The CDR3 spans 15 residues. Trimming removed 0 bases from V and 6 bases from J; junction bases left unmatched: 5. The V gene's germline CDR1 is MNHEY and CDR2 SVGAGI. The CDR3 bases are TGTGCCAGCAGTTACTCGGGGCAGGGGGGTCAGCCCCAGCATTTT. Residues: CASSYSGQGGQPQHF.

This clone was observed a single time. V and J are TRBV6-5 and TRBJ2-2, with 7 positions matching TRBD1. This CDR3 is built from 14 residues. Germline-derived CDR1 and CDR2 are MNHEY and SVGAGI. The V segment lost 6 bases and the J segment 9 bases; nucleotides outside the gene matches: 10. CDR3 sequence reads: CASSPTGTVRELFF. For the CDR3, the DNA is TGTGCCAGCAGCCCCACGGGGACAGTACGGGAGCTGTTTTTT.

The V call is TRBV6-5, the J call TRBJ1-5, with TRBD1 matching 8 bases. CDR1 and CDR2 (germline): MNHEY, SVGAGI. The length of the CDR3 is 14 residues. J was trimmed by 4 bases and V by 6 bases; bases with no gene match: 5. CDR3 sequence (DNA): TGTGCCAGCAGCCCGACAGGGGTGAATCAGCCCCAGCATTTT. Its protein product is CASSPTGVNQPQHF.